The 11 T cell receptor beta chains below come from one sample, sequenced in a study of read filtering for tumor transcriptome and immune sequencing. From around 0.4 ug of RNA, a library with molecular barcoded alpha/delta and beta/gamma adaptors was made. One entry per CDR3 protein results from TCRdb running MiXCR on the reads. The table has over 45,000 distinct CDR3 sequences, approximately 19% seen once. The sample taken for sequencing was a population of CD138-negative cells sorted from bone marrow. The origin of the receptors is a donor aged 40 or older with multiple myeloma.

This clonotype was counted at least ten times. In nucleotides, the CDR3 is TGTGCCAGCAGAGACCGGACCTTCCAAGAGACCCAGTACTTC. This gives the protein CASRDRTFQETQYF. The chain links TRBV6-2 or TRBV6-3 to TRBJ2-5; no clear D. This CDR3 is 14 amino acids long. V gave up 6 bases and J gave up 1 base, with 12 bases separating them. The germline gives CDR1 MNHEY, CDR2 SVGEGT.

Within the sample, this clonotype is medium-sized. This chain links TRBV11-3 with TRBJ2-1, with D possibly TRBD1 on 6 matching bases. The CDR3 length is 16 residues. Trimming stripped 4 bases from V and 0 bases from J, with 13 bases between. CDR1 SGHNT and CDR2 YENEEA come from the germline V gene. The chain's CDR3 is CASSSPGQNSYNEQFF. CDR3 nucleotide sequence: TGTGCCAGCAGCTCTCCGGGACAAAACTCCTACAATGAGCAGTTCTTC.

On this clonotype: The conserved phenylalanine or tryptophan is not found at the CDR3 terminus, so this likely reflects a read error. J is TRBJ2-3 and V is TRBV5-1; 11 bases fit TRBD2. The CDR3 length is 16 residues. The ends lost 4 bases at V and 6 bases at J; junction bases unmatched: 10. Germline V lookup: CDR1 SGHRS, CDR2 YFSETQ. The CDR3 region is CASSAGLAGTTDTQYI. The CDR3 DNA reads as TGCGCCAGCAGCGCCGGACTAGCGGGTACCACGGATACGCAGTATATT.

V is TRBV5-1 and J is TRBJ2-1; TRBD1 aligns across 8 bases. The CDR3 length is 15 residues. Germline-derived CDR1 and CDR2 are SGHRS and YFSETQ. V lost 6 bases, J lost 5 bases, and 10 bases stayed unmatched. The CDR3 sequence: CASTEDRAYDNEQFF. The DNA for the CDR3 is TGCGCCAGCACAGAGGACAGGGCTTACGACAATGAGCAGTTCTTC. Looking up the rest from reference TRBV5-1 and TRBJ2-1 gives the full variable domain: KAGVTQTPRYLIKTRGQQVTLSCSPISGHRSVSWYQQTPGQGLQFLFEYFSETQRNKGNFPGRFSGRQFSNSRSEMNVSTLELGDSALYLCASTEDRAYDNEQFFGPGTRLTVL.

This clonotype has a count of ten or more. V usage is TRBV14 and J usage is TRBJ2-1, with D unresolved. The CDR3 consists of 18 residues. Per germline, CDR1 SGHDN and CDR2 FVKESK. The germline V and J ends were trimmed by 0 bases and 4 bases, with 19 bases remaining between them. As DNA, the CDR3 is TGTGCCAGCAGCCAAGATGGTATCCCCCCCAGTTATTACAATGAGCAGTTCTTC. Translation gives CASSQDGIPPSYYNEQFF.

In regard to this clonotype: A read error is possible here, since a much larger clone lies one base away. The conserved final phenylalanine or tryptophan is absent from the CDR3, which likely points to a read error. This chain uses TRBV28 with TRBJ2-4; D not certain. Germline V CDR1 and CDR2: MDHEN, SYDVKM. The CDR3 totals 15 residues. V was shortened by 2 bases and J by 0 bases, with 8 bases between the two germline ends. Written as DNA, the CDR3 is TGTGCCAGCAGTTTAGCGGACCTAGCCAAAAACATTCAGTACCTC. This codes for CASSLADLAKNIQYL.

Ten or more counts support this clonotype. This chain joins TRBV28 and TRBJ2-7; 10 bases agree with TRBD1. Per the germline V gene, CDR1 is MDHEN and CDR2 is SYDVKM. Trimming took 7 bases from V and 6 from J; bases not matched to a gene: 9. The CDR3 spans 14 residues. The CDR3 DNA is TGTGCCAGCACCGGACAGGGGGATATCTCCGAGCAGTACTTC. Protein sequence: CASTGQGDISEQYF. Filled out from reference TRBV28 and TRBJ2-7, the complete variable domain reads DVKVTQSSRYLVKRTGEKVFLECVQDMDHENMFWYRQDPGLGLRLIYFSYDVKMKEKGDIPEGYSVSREKKERFSLILESASTNQTSMYLCASTGQGDISEQYFGPGTRLTVT.

V usage is TRBV18 and J usage is TRBJ1-4; TRBD1 is a possible D gene (5 bases). The CDR3 extends over 13 amino acids. Germline lookup yields CDR1 KGHSH and CDR2 LQKENI. The V and J ends lost 4 bases and 7 bases respectively, with 10 bases between them. As DNA, the CDR3 is TGTGCCAGCTCACAGGGACCTGGTGAAAAACTGTTTTTT. As protein: CASSQGPGEKLFF.

This clonotype was seen repeatedly, ten times or more. The chain has TRBV2 and TRBJ2-1, with D perhaps TRBD2 (5 bases). Germline V lookup: CDR1 SNHLY, CDR2 FYNNEI. Trimming left V 6 bases short and J 6 bases short, with 15 bases between. The CDR3 spans 14 residues. The CDR3 nucleotides are TGTGCCAGCAGCGGAGGTCCCCTCCCCAATGAGCAGTTCTTC. As protein: CASSGGPLPNEQFF.

In its sample, this clonotype was seen a few times. This chain links TRBV5-1 with TRBJ2-1; TRBD2 aligns across 14 bases. Unmatched junction bases numbered 5, after V lost 2 bases and J lost 7 bases. There are 16 residues in the CDR3. Germline CDR1 reads SGHRS; CDR2 reads YFSETQ. DNA for the CDR3: TGCGCCAGCAGCTTAAAGACTAGCGGGAGGGCGAATGAGCAGTTCTTC. Protein: CASSLKTSGRANEQFF.

This clonotype was found many times. J is TRBJ1-4 and V is TRBV27; D remains unclear. In germline, CDR1 is MNHEY, CDR2 SMNVEV (reference sequence). The CDR3 has 13 residues. V lost 4 bases, J lost 5 bases, and 8 bases lay in between. The CDR3 region has the DNA TGTGCCAGCAGTTCCGAGATAAATGAAAAACTGTTTTTT. Its translation is CASSSEINEKLFF. The full variable domain, completed using reference TRBV27 and TRBJ1-4, is EAQVTQNPRYLITVTGKKLTVTCSQNMNHEYMSWYRQDPGLGLRQIYYSMNVEVTDKGDVPEGYKVSRKEKRNFPLILESPSPNQTSLYFCASSSEINEKLFFGSGTQLSVL.